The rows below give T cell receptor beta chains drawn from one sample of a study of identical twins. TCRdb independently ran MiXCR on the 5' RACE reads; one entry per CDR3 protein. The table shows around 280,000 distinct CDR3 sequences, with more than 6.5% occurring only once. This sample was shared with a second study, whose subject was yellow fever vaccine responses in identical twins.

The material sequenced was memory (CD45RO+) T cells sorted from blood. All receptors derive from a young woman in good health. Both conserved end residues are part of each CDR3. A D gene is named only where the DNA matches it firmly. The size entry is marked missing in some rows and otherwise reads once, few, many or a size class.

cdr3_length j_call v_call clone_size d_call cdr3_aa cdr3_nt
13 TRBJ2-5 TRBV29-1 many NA CSVEFSGRETQYF TGCAGCGTTGAATTTTCCGGGAGAGAGACCCAGTACTTC
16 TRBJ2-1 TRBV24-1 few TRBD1 CATSDLGTGEEDEQFF TGTGCCACCAGTGATTTGGGGACAGGGGAGGAAGATGAGCAGTTCTTC
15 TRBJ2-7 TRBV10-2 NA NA CASSDRGRESYEQYF TGCGCCAGCAGTGACCGGGGTAGGGAGTCGTACGAGCAGTACTTC
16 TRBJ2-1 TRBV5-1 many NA CASSYAPGLSHNEQFF TGCGCCAGCAGCTATGCCCCAGGGCTAAGCCACAATGAGCAGTTCTTC
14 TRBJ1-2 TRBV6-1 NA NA CASKNRLPNYGYTF TGTGCCAGCAAAAACAGGTTGCCCAACTATGGCTACACCTTC
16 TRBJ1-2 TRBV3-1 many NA CASSLRRGRTLGGYTF TGTGCCAGCAGCCTACGGCGTGGGAGGACACTTGGAGGCTACACCTTC
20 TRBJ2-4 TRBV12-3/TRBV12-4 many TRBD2 CASSFLALAGDISAKNIQYF TGTGCCAGCAGTTTTTTGGCGCTAGCGGGAGATATTTCTGCCAAAAACATTCAGTACTTC
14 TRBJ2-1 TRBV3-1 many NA CASSQVILGGEQFF TGTGCCAGCAGCCAAGTCATCCTAGGTGGTGAGCAGTTCTTC
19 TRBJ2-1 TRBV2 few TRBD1 CASSERRAGGSYGGNEQFF TGTGCCAGCAGTGAAAGGCGGGCAGGGGGCTCTTACGGTGGGAATGAGCAGTTCTTC
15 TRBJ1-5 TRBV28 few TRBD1 CASSFQGQVGQPQHF TGTGCCAGCAGTTTCCAGGGACAGGTCGGTCAGCCCCAGCATTTT
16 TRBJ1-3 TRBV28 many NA CASSFTPGRGGNTIYF TGTGCCAGCAGTTTTACCCCGGGACGAGGAGGAAACACCATATATTTT
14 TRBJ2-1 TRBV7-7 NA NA CASSLTGQTSEQFF TGTGCCAGCAGCCTTACTGGACAGACAAGTGAGCAGTTCTTC
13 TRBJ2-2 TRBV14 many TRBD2 CASSPGGAGELFF TGTGCCAGCAGCCCGGGAGGAGCCGGGGAGCTGTTTTTT
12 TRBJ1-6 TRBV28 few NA CASSLPRDPLHF TGTGCCAGCAGTCTCCCCAGGGATCCCCTCCACTTT
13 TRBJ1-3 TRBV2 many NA CASSGDSGNTIYF TGTGCCAGCAGTGGAGATTCTGGAAACACCATATATTTT
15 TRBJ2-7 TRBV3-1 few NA CASSQPSGSSYEQYF TGTGCCAGCAGCCAACCCTCTGGTAGCTCCTACGAGCAGTACTTC
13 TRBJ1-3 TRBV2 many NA CASRLTKGDTIYF TGTGCCAGCAGGCTGACGAAGGGGGACACCATATATTTT